This T cell receptor (beta chain) was sequenced for a study of human T cells and chemical hapten exposure. Turning to the study itself: Alopecia areata, totalis and universalis patients, mostly female, were included.

CDR3 length: 18 amino acids. Germline V gene sequence: CDR1 MRHNA, CDR2 SNTAGT. V was pared by 3 bases and J by 3 bases, with 22 bases between. The time point here: pre-sensitization, week 0. Stated treatment: therapeutic diphenylcyclopropenone sensitization with weekly scalp DPC. Study-wide results and limits: TCRs at high frequency, those above 1 in 1000, did not change with DPC sensitization. Expanded TCRs formed significantly more large CDR3 similarity clusters than controls.

TCRdb analysed the RACE reads with MiXCR anew, one entry per CDR3 protein. This sample has roughly 380,000 distinct CDR3 sequences, with approximately 5.1% found just once. At least ten counts were recorded for this clonotype. Its target is not known. The sequence was obtained from a woman aged 45-59 years with alopecia areata. Some clones in this sample may be carry-over from other donors' samples. The sample in question was whole blood, obtained in connection with sensitization to the hapten diphenylcyclopropenone (DPC). The chain employs TRBV6-4 and TRBJ2-3; D tentatively fits TRBD1 or TRBD2 (5 bases each). The CDR3 bases are TGTGCCAGCAGTGATAGCGCCTGGCAGGGTGAAACGACAGATACGCAGTATTTT. It specifies CASSDSAWQGETTDTQYF.